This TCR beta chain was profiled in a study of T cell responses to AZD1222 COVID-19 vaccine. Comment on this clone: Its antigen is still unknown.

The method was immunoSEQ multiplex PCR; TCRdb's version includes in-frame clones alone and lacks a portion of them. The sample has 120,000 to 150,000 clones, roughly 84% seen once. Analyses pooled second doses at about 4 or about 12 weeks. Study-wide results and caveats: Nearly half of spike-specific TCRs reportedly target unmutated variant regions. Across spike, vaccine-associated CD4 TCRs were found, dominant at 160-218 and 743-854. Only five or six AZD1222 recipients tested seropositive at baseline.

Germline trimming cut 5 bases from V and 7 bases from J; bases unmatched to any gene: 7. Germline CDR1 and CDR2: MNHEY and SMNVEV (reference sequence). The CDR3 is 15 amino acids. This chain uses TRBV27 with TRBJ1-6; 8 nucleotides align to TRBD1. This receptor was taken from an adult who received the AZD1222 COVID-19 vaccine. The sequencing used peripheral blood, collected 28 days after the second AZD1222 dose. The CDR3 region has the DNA TGTGCCAGCAGTCCCCTCCGGACAGGGAATTCACCCCTCCACTTT. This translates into CASSPLRTGNSPLHF.